This is a list of T cell receptor beta chains from one sample in a study of beta chain features in type 1 diabetes. The table came from immunoSEQ multiplex PCR; TCRdb's copy has only in-frame clones and leaves some out. The sample yields roughly 240,000 clones, about 24% seen once. The specimen sequenced was naive CD4+ T cells from blood. The source is a woman aged 25 to 39 with type 1 diabetes. Both conserved end residues are trimmed from each CDR3. Each record gives: D gene, V gene, CDR3 protein. A D gene is named only where the DNA matches it firmly.

. TRBV7-2 ASSRGRPDTQY
. TRBV2 ASGGGPLYNEQF
TRBD1 TRBV5-1 ASSLIPGQSYNEQF
. TRBV29-1 SVEVRQANTEAF
. TRBV18 ASSPGSIGLF
. TRBV5-6 ASSLWGTSTDTQY
TRBD1 TRBV11-3 ASSHRTGAVNEQF
TRBD2 TRBV9 ASSVSSGNSYEQY
. TRBV6-5 ASSSPGSEQF
. TRBV21-1 ASSKWAASRADEQY
. TRBV5-1 ASSLSSAGTYTDTQY
TRBD2 TRBV10-3 AISELAGYEQY
. TRBV29-1 SVPTGSANYGYT
TRBD1 TRBV2 ASSPGTGGYGYT
. TRBV28 ASSGGWAYEQY
. TRBV19 ASSIEGNQPQH
. TRBV29-1 SAGTLANYGYT
TRBD1 TRBV2 ASSGAGGEQY
. TRBV9 ASSVASDHFYEQY
. TRBV30 AWSVLRGAFGPQH
. TRBV18 ASSPSRGEATNEKLF
. TRBV28 ASSLSLPSYEQY
. TRBV9 ASSVGMVGETAGTGELF
. TRBV19 ATQGLETQY
TRBD1 TRBV9 ASSVERGRVTQPQH
. TRBV9 ASSAERLTEAF
. TRBV5-4 ASSLWAGEHGYT
TRBD1 TRBV19 ASSTDRENEQF
. TRBV18 ASSATTGDYGYT
TRBD1 TRBV14 ASSRTGLENGYT
TRBD1 TRBV5-4 ASSVRDRVSF
TRBD2 TRBV28 ASRAGASYNEQF
. TRBV14 ASSLSGVNEQF
TRBD1 TRBV15 ATSRGGTGGNEQF
. TRBV2 ASSGKNIQY
. TRBV28 ATGGSYNEQF
TRBD1 TRBV30 AWIPGGWYQETQY
TRBD2 TRBV5-1 ASSRTVAGSGETQY
TRBD2 TRBV23-1 ASSQTTGLARRTNTGELF
. TRBV29-1 SVVQFEGTYEQY
. TRBV5-4 ASSLEPDQETQY
. TRBV7-9 ASSLRSVEQF
TRBD2 TRBV2 ASGGRAAKNIQY
. TRBV7-3 ASSARREETQY